The TCR beta chain described here comes from a study of blood T cell repertoires in COVID-19. Those who participated ranged in age from roughly 18 to 100 years and resided in under 25 US areas. Measured with immunoSEQ multiplex PCR; TCRdb has only the in-frame clones, and not every one. The repertoire holds about 170,000 clones, with about 88% as singletons. The CDR3 loop spans 11 amino acids. Germline assignment: CDR1 GTSNPN and CDR2 SVGIG (reference sequence). V was cut by 8 bases and J by 1 base, with 9 bases left in between. This TCR was sampled from a woman younger than 35 who had recovered from COVID-19. Sequences were obtained from PBMCs or T cells enriched from blood (not recorded which). This chain links TRBV30 with TRBJ2-7, with D perhaps matching TRBD2 (5 bases). CDR3: CAGDYSYEQYF. CDR3 in DNA: TGTGCCGGAGACTATTCCTACGAGCAGTACTTC.